Following are 7 T cell receptor beta chains from one sample sequenced in a study of response to subunit inactivated influenza vaccine. Each CDR3 protein gets one entry after TCRdb re-called the RT-PCR reads with MiXCR. Here the sample spans 500,000 or so distinct CDR3 sequences, about 17% being singletons. The starting material was CD4+ T cells sorted from PBMCs, obtained less than 25 months after vaccination. The receptors shown here come from a man aged 50-75 years who received an inactivated influenza vaccine.

The CDR3 loop reads CASSYLSTYDNEQFF. Here the CDR3 DNA reads TGTGCCAGCAGTTACCTCTCCACTTACGACAATGAGCAGTTCTTC. The rearrangement uses TRBV6-2 or TRBV6-3 and TRBJ2-1; D is unresolved. This CDR3 comprises 15 residues. V gave up 2 bases and J gave up 5 bases, with 13 bases separating them. Per germline, CDR1 MNHEY and CDR2 SVGEGT.

This clonotype was detected a few times. The rearrangement links TRBV5-1 to TRBJ2-4; 7 bases map to TRBD1. V lost 0 bases and J lost 6; bases outside the gene matches: 3. Germline V gene lookup returns CDR1 SGHRS and CDR2 YFSETQ. There are 14 residues in the CDR3. CDR3 sequence reads: CASSLGQGPNIQYF. CDR3 nucleotide sequence: TGCGCCAGCAGCTTGGGACAGGGCCCAAACATTCAGTACTTC.

A few counts support this clonotype. The rearrangement uses TRBV20-1 and TRBJ1-4; 7 nucleotides agree with TRBD1. CDR1 DFQATT and CDR2 SNEGSKA come from the germline V gene (reference sequence). Trimming at V came to 5 bases and at J to 7 bases, leaving 13 bases not matched to a gene. The CDR3 has 15 amino acids. CDR3 region: CSAEHPGTVREKLFF. CDR3 coding DNA: TGCAGTGCTGAGCATCCCGGGACAGTACGTGAAAAACTGTTTTTT.

V gene TRBV20-1 combines with J gene TRBJ1-1; D is unclear. Germline values: CDR1 DFQATT, CDR2 SNEGSKA (reference sequence). The V gene lost 1 base and the J gene lost 0 bases, with 6 bases spanning the gap. There are 13 residues in the CDR3. The CDR3, as DNA: TGCAGTGCTAGAGTTACGTTGAACACTGAAGCTTTCTTT. Translation gives CSARVTLNTEAFF.

This clonotype appeared a few times. This sequence joins TRBV15 and TRBJ2-1; perhaps TRBD1 as D (6 bases). Trimming took off 3 bases at V and 7 bases at J, with 19 bases between the two ends. Per germline, CDR1 LNHNV and CDR2 YYDKDF (reference sequence). The CDR3 is 16 residues long. Here the CDR3 reads CATSRLQGLRENEQFF. CDR3 DNA sequence: TGTGCCACCAGCAGGCTACAGGGTTTAAGAGAGAATGAGCAGTTCTTC.

This clonotype has more than one count but fewer than ten. V gene TRBV10-3 combines with J gene TRBJ1-6; 8 bases are a match to TRBD1. The CDR3 is made up of 14 amino acids. Germline CDR1 is ENHRY and CDR2 is SYGVKD. V trimming: 6 bases; J trimming: 7 bases; junction bases outside the gene matches: 5. Written as DNA, the CDR3 is TGTGCCATCAGGACAGGGGCGCGGAATTCACCCCTCCACTTT. This codes for CAIRTGARNSPLHF.

The chain combines TRBV10-3 with TRBJ2-3; 9 nucleotides match TRBD1. This CDR3 has 14 amino acids. Losses at the gene ends were 8 bases for V and 2 bases for J; bases not matched to a gene: 5. The germline gives CDR1 ENHRY, CDR2 SYGVKD. This chain's CDR3 is CAIGGTGSTDTQYF. The CDR3 coding sequence is TGTGCCATCGGAGGGACAGGGTCCACAGATACGCAGTATTTT.